This TCR beta chain comes out of a study of T-cell memory formation after mild COVID-19. General study points: There was a balanced CD4/CD8 profile in clones contracting day 15 to 85, and later expanders leaned CD4+. Those CD4+ clones that contracted were mainly in CM and EM (CD8+ ones in EMRA).

For this clonotype: Its cognate antigen is unknown.

5'RACE primed at constant segments yielded TCR alpha and TCR beta cDNA libraries bearing sample barcodes and UMIs. TCRdb analysed the 5' RACE reads with MiXCR anew, one entry per CDR3 protein. This table has about 400,000 distinct CDR3 sequences, over 15% appearing once. The ends were cut back, 4 bases at V and 1 base at J, with 10 bases in the middle. The CDR3 covers 14 residues. CDR1 and CDR2 (germline): SGHRS, YFSETQ. The rearrangement uses TRBV5-1 and TRBJ2-3; D is ambiguous. This clonotype was obtained from a man younger than 35 who had mild COVID-19 (a few samples of this study predate the infection). Cell type and time point are not known. The specimen sequenced was PBMCs or a T cell subset sorted from them (not recorded which). The CDR3 spells CASSPVAGTDTQYF. Written as DNA, the CDR3 is TGCGCCAGCAGCCCGGTCGCGGGCACAGATACGCAGTATTTT.